This TCR beta chain appears in the sequencing data of a study of shared clonotypes between healthy human individuals. About the study: Three men and a couple of women, aged 18 to 49, were donors. Study observations and caveats: Non-shared clonotypes showed lower generation probabilities than clonotypes common to all four donors. Memory subsets had estimated richness that was generally smaller than that of naive subsets.

Of note for this clone: What it recognizes is unknown.

The CDR3 covers 19 residues. Unmatched junction bases numbered 18, after V lost 7 bases and J lost 4 bases. Germline loops: CDR1 SGHVS, CDR2 FNYEAQ. In the original workflow: Owing to the provision of junction-only sequences devoid of quality scores by immunoSEQ, filtering differed. Profiled with immunoSEQ multiplex PCR; TCRdb holds only in-frame clones, not every one. For V, J and clone size, that table is used; D and trimming come from the DNA. The table lists about 1,500,000 clones, approximately 97% of them singletons. This TCR came from a man aged 25-45 years in good health. The chain carries TRBV7-6 and TRBJ2-3, with 12 positions matching TRBD2. Sequencing was done on a sample of naive CD4+ T cells sorted from blood. Described subset: CD45RA+ positively selected. CDR3 DNA: TGTGCCAGCACCGAAGAGGGGAGGCTAGCGGGAGGGAGGGCAGATACGCAGTATTTT. Translated: CASTEEGRLAGGRADTQYF.